The TCR beta chain described here comes from a study of blood T cell repertoires in COVID-19. Study background: Material from acute and convalescent COVID-19 was sourced from the United States, Italy and Spain. T cells, B-cell-depleted T cells, or PBMCs supplied cDNA or gDNA.

Trimming shortened V by 7 bases and J by 0 bases, and 18 bases separated the two germline ends. CDR3 size: 16 residues. Germline CDR1 and CDR2: SGHNT and YENEEA. How the authors handled the data: Amplifying reference gene primers gave estimates of nucleated cell counts. The method was immunoSEQ multiplex PCR; TCRdb's version includes in-frame clones alone and lacks a portion of them. Clone size and V and J calls were adopted from that table, with D and trimming inferred from the DNA. The sample has 150,000 to 200,000 clones, roughly nine tenths seen once. This chain uses TRBV11-3 with TRBJ1-2; D is ambiguous. The sequence was collected from a man in his sixties with active or convalescent COVID-19. What was sequenced was peripheral blood. DNA for the CDR3: TGTGCCAGCACCCCAAAAAACAGCAAAGCTAACTATGGCTACACCTTC. It is translated as CASTPKNSKANYGYTF.